These 19 T cell receptor beta chains originate from one sample sequenced in a study of T cells in Graves' hyperthyroidism and ophthalmopathy. What was amplified from RNA transcripts were TCR beta CDR3 regions. HTBI primers were used for first-round RT-PCR of the TCR CDR3. Each CDR3 protein is one row after TCRdb ran MiXCR on the multiplex PCR reads. The sample includes fewer than 350,000 distinct CDR3 sequences, 15% to 20% of them seen just once. The sample consisted of blood. All receptors derive from a woman in her 50s with Graves' hyperthyroidism.

This clonotype was detected many times. V gene TRBV7-2 combines with J gene TRBJ2-1, with 13 nucleotides matching TRBD2. The V gene's germline CDR1 is SGHTA and CDR2 FQGNSA. This CDR3 spans 16 amino acids. Germline trimming cut 5 bases from V and 8 bases from J; bases unmatched to any gene: 9. The CDR3 spells CASSRGLAGDVDEQFF. The CDR3 DNA is TGTGCCAGCAGCCGCGGACTAGCGGGAGATGTCGATGAGCAGTTCTTC.

This clonotype was seen many times. The CDR3 DNA is TGTGCCAGCAGCCTGAGGACAGACCAAGAGACCCAGTACTTC. Its protein is CASSLRTDQETQYF. V usage is TRBV28 and J usage is TRBJ2-5; tentatively, D is TRBD1 (6 bases). With 6 bases removed from V and 0 bases from J, the gap between germline ends came to 11 bases. The CDR3 has 14 residues. In germline, CDR1 is MDHEN, CDR2 SYDVKM.

The V and J genes are TRBV27 and TRBJ1-1, with a weak D call TRBD1 (5 bases). Germline CDR1 is MNHEY and CDR2 is SMNVEV (reference sequence). The CDR3 spans 15 residues. Trimming took off 4 bases at V and 4 bases at J, with 16 bases between the two ends. The CDR3: CASSYRGDVSTEAFF. In DNA form, the CDR3 reads TGTGCCAGCAGTTACCGAGGGGACGTAAGCACTGAAGCTTTCTTT.

V is TRBV15 and J is TRBJ2-1; 10 bases are shared with TRBD2. The ends lost 3 bases at V and 9 bases at J; junction bases unmatched: 11. CDR1 LNHNV and CDR2 YYDKDF come from the germline V gene (reference sequence). The CDR3 has 16 amino acids. CDR3 region: CATSREREGFFSEQFF. CDR3 sequence (DNA): TGTGCCACCAGCAGGGAGCGGGAGGGCTTCTTTAGTGAGCAGTTCTTC.

About this clonotype itself: A single base separates this from a much larger clone, so it may be a read error. V usage is TRBV5-1 and J usage is TRBJ1-1; D gene unclear. From germline, CDR1 is SGHRS and CDR2 YFSETQ. Trimming cost V 1 base and J 6 bases, with 10 bases left between them. CDR3 size: 13 residues. The DNA for the CDR3 is TGCGCCAGCAGCTTGAGGCGGCGGGCTGAAGCTTTCTTT. It is translated as CASSLRRRAEAFF.

The J gene is TRBJ2-3, the V gene TRBV6-1, with 7 nucleotides matching TRBD1. Germline values: CDR1 MNHNS, CDR2 SASEGT. Trimming removed 6 bases from V and 0 bases from J; junction bases left unmatched: 6. The CDR3 is 15 amino acids. The CDR3 DNA is TGTGCCAGCAGAGCCCAGGGGGAGAGCACAGATACGCAGTATTTT. Protein: CASRAQGESTDTQYF.

In this sample, this clonotype turned up a few times. The chain joins TRBV2 to TRBJ2-1; the D call may be TRBD1 or TRBD2 (5 bases each). The CDR3 loop spans 14 amino acids. CDR1 and CDR2 (germline): SNHLY, FYNNEI. The V and J ends lost 9 bases and 3 bases respectively, with 15 bases between them. CDR3 region: CASNRDGHYNEQFF. CDR3 in DNA: TGTGCCAGTAACCGGGACGGCCACTACAATGAGCAGTTCTTC.

The chain is built from TRBV4-1 and TRBJ1-5; possibly TRBD1 for D (5 bases). V lost 1 base, J lost 2 bases, and 15 bases lay in between. The CDR3 sequence is 17 residues long. Germline V gene lookup returns CDR1 MGHRA and CDR2 YSYEKL. CDR3 nucleotides: TGCGCCAGCAGCCAAGGGAGAGGAGGGGCGCGCAATCAGCCCCAGCATTTT. Residues: CASSQGRGGARNQPQHF.

The chain combines TRBV4-1 with TRBJ1-5, with a tentative D call TRBD1 (6 bases). This CDR3 comprises 15 residues. The germline V gene encodes CDR1 MGHRA and CDR2 YSYEKL. Trimming removed 1 base at V and 2 bases at J, with 9 bases between. CDR3 DNA sequence: TGCGCCAGCAGCCAAGCCGCAGGGGGCAATCAGCCCCAGCATTTT. This gives the protein CASSQAAGGNQPQHF.

This clonotype was counted between two and nine times. The chain couples TRBV5-1 to TRBJ1-4; D gene unclear. The germline gives CDR1 SGHRS, CDR2 YFSETQ. V dropped 0 bases and J dropped 5 bases, with 11 bases sitting between them. This CDR3 comprises 15 residues. This CDR3 reads CASSLVGGLNEKLFF. The CDR3 DNA is TGCGCCAGCAGCTTGGTAGGAGGCCTGAATGAAAAACTGTTTTTT.

This clonotype was seen a few times. The J gene is TRBJ2-3, the V gene TRBV19, with a tentative D call TRBD2 (5 bases). The germline V gene has CDR1 LNHDA and CDR2 SQIVND (reference sequence). Between the trimmed V and J ends, which lost 5 bases and 8 bases, there was a span of 8 bases. The CDR3 loop spans 11 amino acids. The CDR3 DNA follows: TGTGCCAGTAGTTTTGCGGGTACGCAGTATTTT. Encoded protein: CASSFAGTQYF.

The rearrangement links TRBV15 to TRBJ2-1; D remains unclear. The CDR3 runs 14 residues. The V end was cut by 0 bases, the J end by 3 bases, with 6 bases between. Germline V gene lookup returns CDR1 LNHNV and CDR2 YYDKDF (reference sequence). The CDR3 DNA reads as TGTGCCACCAGCAGAGATTTGGTCTACAATGAGCAGTTCTTC. Its protein is CATSRDLVYNEQFF. Combining the CDR3 with reference TRBV15 and TRBJ2-1 gives the whole variable domain DAMVIQNPRYQVTQFGKPVTLSCSQTLNHNVMYWYQQKSSQAPKLLFHYYDKDFNNEADTPDNFQSRRPNTSFCFLDIRSPGLGDTAMYLCATSRDLVYNEQFFGPGTRLTVL.

This clonotype was detected a few times. The chain combines TRBV6-5 with TRBJ2-2; D remains ambiguous. With 2 bases removed from V and 0 bases from J, the gap between germline ends came to 7 bases. This CDR3 comprises 15 residues. Germline CDR1 MNHEY, CDR2 SVGAGI. CDR3 loop: CASSYATTNTGELFF. CDR3 sequence (DNA): TGTGCCAGCAGTTACGCGACCACGAACACCGGGGAGCTGTTTTTT.

V and J are TRBV18 and TRBJ2-3, with 9 bases fitting TRBD1. Trimming at V came to 6 bases and at J to 3 bases, leaving 7 bases not matched to a gene. Germline CDR1 reads KGHSH; CDR2 reads LQKENI. The CDR3 is 15 amino acids. The CDR3 is CASSTGTGYTDTQYF. In DNA form, the CDR3 reads TGTGCCAGCTCTACCGGGACAGGGTATACAGATACGCAGTATTTT.

There are a few counts of this clonotype. The chain employs TRBV2 and TRBJ1-2; D ambiguous. Trimming removed 7 bases at V and 4 bases at J, with 16 bases between. The CDR3 runs to 14 residues. Germline V gene sequence: CDR1 SNHLY, CDR2 FYNNEI. The CDR3 is CASKAGALGYGYTF. The CDR3 DNA sequence: TGTGCCAGCAAGGCAGGCGCCTTGGGCTATGGCTACACCTTC.

The chain combines TRBV2 with TRBJ1-4; the D is unclear. The CDR3 has 13 residues. Per germline, CDR1 SNHLY and CDR2 FYNNEI. Trimming left V 9 bases short and J 5 bases short, with 13 bases between. The CDR3 DNA is TGTGCCAGTCGCCAGGATATAAATGAAAAACTGTTTTTT. As protein: CASRQDINEKLFF.

As for this clonotype: This may arise from a read error, as a much more abundant clone is one base away. The missing conserved phenylalanine or tryptophan at the end of this CDR3 makes a read error likely. This chain links TRBV18 with TRBJ2-5; perhaps D is TRBD1 or TRBD2 (5 bases each). The germline V gene encodes CDR1 KGHSH and CDR2 LQKENI. The CDR3 is made up of 15 amino acids. The CDR3 DNA is TGTGCCAGCTCTCCACGGCGTGGGGGCCAAGAGACCCAGTACCTC. Protein product: CASSPRRGGQETQYL.

This chain joins TRBV20-1 and TRBJ2-7; weak D call: TRBD2 (6 bases). The CDR3 is 11 amino acids. Trimming took 0 bases from V and 9 from J, leaving 9 bases between them. CDR1 DFQATT and CDR2 SNEGSKA come from the germline V gene (reference sequence). The CDR3 DNA reads TGCAGTGCTAGAGAGGGGGGTGTGCAGTACTTC. Its translation: CSAREGGVQYF.

This clonotype showed up many times. The V and J genes are TRBV28 and TRBJ1-5; D perhaps matches TRBD1 (5 bases). The CDR3 consists of 14 residues. Looked up from germline, CDR1 is MDHEN and CDR2 is SYDVKM. V lost 8 bases and J 4 bases, leaving 15 bases between the germline ends. Here the CDR3 reads CASQQEGLNQPQHF. The CDR3 nucleotides read TGTGCCAGCCAACAAGAGGGGCTTAATCAGCCCCAGCATTTT.